This TCR beta chain was sequenced during a study of CD8+ T cells in alopecia areata. Notes on the study in general: Both scalp clonality and the expanded CD8+ clones among the top 100 showed a significant decrease with tofacitinib.

The treatment was: oral pan-JAK inhibitor, 5-10 mg twice daily. The study team obtained lesional scalp punch biopsies and peripheral blood from alopecia areata patients. The authors sorted CD4+ and CD8+ T cells from PBMCs. This clone was detected only once. The antigen is unknown. cDNA reverse transcribed from extracted RNA served as the sequencing template. This table comes from immunoSEQ multiplex PCR, and its TCRdb copy is limited to in-frame clones, with some not included. There are 190,000 or so clones in the sample; roughly 64% occur only once, and 5.5% lies in the top ten. V was shortened by 2 bases and J by 7 bases, with 9 bases between the two germline ends. Germline-derived CDR1 and CDR2 are SGHDT and YYEEEE. The CDR3 is 12 residues long.

The rearrangement links TRBV5-6 to TRBJ1-1; a possible D gene is TRBD1 (5 bases). This TCR derives from a human donor with alopecia areata. Sample: CD4+ T cells sorted from blood, taken at week 24, from a patient treated with tofacitinib. CDR3 sequence reads: CASSFVGGEAFF. The CDR3 DNA follows: TGTGCCAGCAGCTTCGTTGGGGGTGAAGCTTTCTTT.